This entry lists 3 T cell receptor beta chains sequenced from one sample in a study of identical twins. TCRdb independently ran MiXCR on the 5' RACE reads; one entry per CDR3 protein. The table shows some 1,600,000 distinct CDR3 sequences, with 32% occurring only once. The sample consisted of cord blood. The receptor source for this set is a newborn girl in good health.

The chain recombines TRBV10-1 with TRBJ2-3; D may be TRBD1 (5 bases). Trimming left V 3 bases short and J 1 base short, with 14 bases between. The CDR3 has 16 amino acids. The V gene's germline CDR1 is WNHNN and CDR2 SYGVQD (reference sequence). CDR3 sequence: CASSEWGVEGTDTQYF. CDR3 DNA: TGCGCCAGCAGTGAATGGGGCGTTGAAGGCACAGATACGCAGTATTTT.

This clonotype has only a few counts. The gene calls are TRBV20-1 and TRBJ1-1; D is unclear. The CDR3 spans 14 residues. V was shortened by 1 base and J by 1 base, with 10 bases between the two germline ends. Germline assignment: CDR1 DFQATT and CDR2 SNEGSKA (reference sequence). Written as DNA, the CDR3 is TGCAGTGCTAGAGCGGTGGACTCGAACACTGAAGCTTTCTTT. It specifies CSARAVDSNTEAFF.

The chain employs TRBV18 and TRBJ1-5; D gene unclear. Germline V gene data show CDR1 as KGHSH and CDR2 as LQKENI. With 3 bases removed from V and 5 bases from J, the gap between germline ends came to 5 bases. The CDR3 runs 12 residues. The CDR3 sequence is CASSPVDQPQHF. Written as DNA, the CDR3 is TGTGCCAGCTCACCGGTTGATCAGCCCCAGCATTTT.